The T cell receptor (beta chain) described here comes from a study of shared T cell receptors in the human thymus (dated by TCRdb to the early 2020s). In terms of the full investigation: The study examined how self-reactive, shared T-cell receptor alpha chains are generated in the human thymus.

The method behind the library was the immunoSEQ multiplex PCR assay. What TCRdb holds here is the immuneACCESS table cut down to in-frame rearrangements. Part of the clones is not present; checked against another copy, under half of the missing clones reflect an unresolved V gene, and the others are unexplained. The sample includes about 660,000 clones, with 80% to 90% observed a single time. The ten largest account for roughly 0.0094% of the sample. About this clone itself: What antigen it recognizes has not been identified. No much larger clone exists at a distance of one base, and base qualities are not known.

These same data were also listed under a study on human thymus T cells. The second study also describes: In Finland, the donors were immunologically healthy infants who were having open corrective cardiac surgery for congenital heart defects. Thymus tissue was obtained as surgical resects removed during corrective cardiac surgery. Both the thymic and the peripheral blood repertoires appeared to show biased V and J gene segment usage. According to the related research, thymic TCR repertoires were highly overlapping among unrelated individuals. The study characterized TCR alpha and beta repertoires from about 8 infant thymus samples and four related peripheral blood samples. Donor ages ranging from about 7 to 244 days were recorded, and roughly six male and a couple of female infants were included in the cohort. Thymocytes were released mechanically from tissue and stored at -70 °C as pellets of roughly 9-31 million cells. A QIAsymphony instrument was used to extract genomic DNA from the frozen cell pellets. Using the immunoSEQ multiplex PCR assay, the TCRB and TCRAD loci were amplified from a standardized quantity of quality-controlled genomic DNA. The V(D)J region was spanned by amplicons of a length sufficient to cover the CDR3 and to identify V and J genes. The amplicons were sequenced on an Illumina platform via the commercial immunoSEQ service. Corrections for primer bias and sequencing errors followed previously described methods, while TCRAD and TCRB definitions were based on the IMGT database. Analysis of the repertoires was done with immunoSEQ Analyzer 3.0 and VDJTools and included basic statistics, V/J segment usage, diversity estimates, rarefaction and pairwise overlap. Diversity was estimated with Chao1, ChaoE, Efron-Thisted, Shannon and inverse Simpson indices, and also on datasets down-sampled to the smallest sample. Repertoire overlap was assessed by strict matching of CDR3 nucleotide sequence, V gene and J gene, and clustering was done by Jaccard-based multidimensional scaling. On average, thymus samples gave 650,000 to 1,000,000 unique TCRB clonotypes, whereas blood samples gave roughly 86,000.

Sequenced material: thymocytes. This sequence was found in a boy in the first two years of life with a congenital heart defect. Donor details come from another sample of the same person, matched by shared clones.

The DNA sequence is as follows: TGTGCCAGCAGTTCCCTGGGCGGGGGTTCAGGCAAAGGGGATCAGCCCCAGCATTTT. Protein translation: CASSSLGGGSGKGDQPQHF. The receptor chain draws on TRBV28 and TRBJ1-5; the D gene is possibly TRBD1, with 5 bases matching. For CDR1 and CDR2, the germline V gene lists MDHEN and SYDVKM. V loses 4 bases, J loses 5 bases, and the germline ends lie 27 bases apart. Taken from cysteine to phenylalanine, the CDR3 has 19 residues. Just CDR3 DNA is preserved here, 57 bases in frame from base 1.